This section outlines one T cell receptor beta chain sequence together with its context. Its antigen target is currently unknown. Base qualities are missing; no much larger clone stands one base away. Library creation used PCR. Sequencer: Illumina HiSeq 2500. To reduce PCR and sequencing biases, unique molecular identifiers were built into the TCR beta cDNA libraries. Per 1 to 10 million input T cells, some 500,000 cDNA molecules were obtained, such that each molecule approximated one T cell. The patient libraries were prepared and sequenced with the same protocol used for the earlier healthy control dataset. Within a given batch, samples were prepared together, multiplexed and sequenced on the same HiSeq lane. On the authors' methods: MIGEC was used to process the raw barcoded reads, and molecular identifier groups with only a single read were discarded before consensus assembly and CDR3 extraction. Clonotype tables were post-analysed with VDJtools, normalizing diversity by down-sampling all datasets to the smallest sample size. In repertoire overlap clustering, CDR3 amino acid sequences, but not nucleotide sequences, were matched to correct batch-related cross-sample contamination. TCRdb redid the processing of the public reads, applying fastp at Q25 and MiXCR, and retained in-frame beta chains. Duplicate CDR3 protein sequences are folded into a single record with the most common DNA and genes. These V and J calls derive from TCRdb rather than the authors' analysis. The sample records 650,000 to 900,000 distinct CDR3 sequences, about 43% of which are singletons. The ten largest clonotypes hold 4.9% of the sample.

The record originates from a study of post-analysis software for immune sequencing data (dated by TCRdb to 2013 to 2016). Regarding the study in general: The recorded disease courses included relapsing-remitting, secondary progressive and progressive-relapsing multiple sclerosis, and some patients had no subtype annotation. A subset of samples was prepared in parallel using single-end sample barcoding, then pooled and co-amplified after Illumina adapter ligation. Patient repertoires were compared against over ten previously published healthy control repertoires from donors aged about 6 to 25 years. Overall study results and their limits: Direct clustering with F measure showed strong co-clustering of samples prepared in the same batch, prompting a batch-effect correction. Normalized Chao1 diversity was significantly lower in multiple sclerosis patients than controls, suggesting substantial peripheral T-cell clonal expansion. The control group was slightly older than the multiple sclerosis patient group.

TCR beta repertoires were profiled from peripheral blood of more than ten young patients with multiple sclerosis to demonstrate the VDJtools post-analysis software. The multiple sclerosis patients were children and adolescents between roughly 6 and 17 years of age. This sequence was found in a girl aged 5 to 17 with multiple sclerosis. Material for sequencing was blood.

The DNA sequence is given as TGTGCCAGCAGCCCTGGGTGGCGTAGCGGGGATAACACCGGGGAGCTGTTTTTT. The resulting protein is CASSPGWRSGDNTGELFF. The rearranged chain carries TRBV7-9 and TRBJ2-2, and 8 junctional nucleotides match TRBD2. CDR1 and CDR2, per the germline V gene (reference sequence), are SEHNR and FQNEAQ. Germline trimming amounts to 5 bases on V and 2 bases on J, with 13 as the count of junction bases outside the gene matches. The CDR3, cysteine through phenylalanine, is 18 amino acids long. This entry keeps only the CDR3 DNA: 54 bases, framed from base 1.